This T cell receptor beta chain was found in a study of cytotoxic CD8 clonotypes in ibrutinib-treated CLL. V lost 4 bases to trimming and J lost 0 bases, with 18 bases between them. CDR3 size: 16 residues. Germline V lookup: CDR1 SQVTM, CDR2 ANQGSEA. This clone was recorded only once. Some clones are missing from TCRdb's copy, which holds only in-frame ones; the method was immunoSEQ multiplex PCR. The sample has fewer than 400,000 clones, about 61% seen once. Sequenced here: PBMCs, sampled after 36 months of ibrutinib treatment. The V call is TRBV29-1, the J call TRBJ2-5; D may be TRBD1 (6 bases). The TCR sequence derives from a human donor with chronic lymphocytic leukemia. CDR3: CSVGRGGARYQETQYF. Written as DNA, the CDR3 is TGCAGCGTTGGGAGAGGGGGAGCTAGGTACCAAGAGACCCAGTACTTC.